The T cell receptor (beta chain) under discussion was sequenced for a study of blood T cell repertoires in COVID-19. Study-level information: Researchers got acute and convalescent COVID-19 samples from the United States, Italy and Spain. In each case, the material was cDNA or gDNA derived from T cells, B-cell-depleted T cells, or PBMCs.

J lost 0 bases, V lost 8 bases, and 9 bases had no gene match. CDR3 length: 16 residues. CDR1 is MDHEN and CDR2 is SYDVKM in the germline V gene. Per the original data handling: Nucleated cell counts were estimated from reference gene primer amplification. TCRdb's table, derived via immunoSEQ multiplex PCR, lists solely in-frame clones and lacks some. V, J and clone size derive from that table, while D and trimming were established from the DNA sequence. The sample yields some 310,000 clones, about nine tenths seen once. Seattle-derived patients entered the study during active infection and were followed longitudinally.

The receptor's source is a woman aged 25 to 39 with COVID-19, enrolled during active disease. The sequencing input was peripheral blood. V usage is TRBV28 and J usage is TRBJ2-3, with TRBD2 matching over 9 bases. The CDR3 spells CASGPEAGGSTDTQYF. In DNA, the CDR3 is TGTGCCAGCGGACCCGAAGCGGGGGGTAGCACAGATACGCAGTATTTT.